This record covers a single T cell receptor beta chain. Its target is not known. The sample comes from a study of CD4 T cells in relation to SARS-CoV-2 and coronaviruses. Across the whole study: Crossreactive spike epitopes shared across donors were mapped to their HLA restriction.

Repertoires were generated with immunoSEQ multiplex PCR, while TCRdb's copy carries only in-frame clones and drops some. The sample has approximately 25,000 clones, about 73% seen once. CD4+ T cells from unexposed donors were obtained before the COVID-19 pandemic (2011-2018). CD4+ T cells were isolated from the cells after 10 days of culture. Testing used SARS-CoV-2 S/N and four cold-coronavirus spikes on unexposed-donor CD4+ T cells, cells permitting. Study results and caveats: In roughly two thirds of donors, memory CD4+ clonotypes crossrecognized SARS-CoV-2 and at least one common cold coronavirus spike.

V dropped 0 bases and J dropped 0 bases, with 10 bases sitting between them. CDR1 SGHRS and CDR2 YFSETQ come from the germline V gene. CDR3 size: 16 residues. The TCR was taken from a human donor in good health. The specimen was CD4+ T cells from PBMCs, cultured in vitro. The chain couples TRBV5-1 to TRBJ2-1; D not resolved. The CDR3 spells CASSLVGSTSYNEQFF. CDR3 sequence (DNA): TGCGCCAGCAGCTTGGTCGGCTCGACCTCCTACAATGAGCAGTTCTTC. Together with reference TRBV5-1 and TRBJ2-1, the CDR3 gives the full variable domain: KAGVTQTPRYLIKTRGQQVTLSCSPISGHRSVSWYQQTPGQGLQFLFEYFSETQRNKGNFPGRFSGRQFSNSRSEMNVSTLELGDSALYLCASSLVGSTSYNEQFFGPGTRLTVL.